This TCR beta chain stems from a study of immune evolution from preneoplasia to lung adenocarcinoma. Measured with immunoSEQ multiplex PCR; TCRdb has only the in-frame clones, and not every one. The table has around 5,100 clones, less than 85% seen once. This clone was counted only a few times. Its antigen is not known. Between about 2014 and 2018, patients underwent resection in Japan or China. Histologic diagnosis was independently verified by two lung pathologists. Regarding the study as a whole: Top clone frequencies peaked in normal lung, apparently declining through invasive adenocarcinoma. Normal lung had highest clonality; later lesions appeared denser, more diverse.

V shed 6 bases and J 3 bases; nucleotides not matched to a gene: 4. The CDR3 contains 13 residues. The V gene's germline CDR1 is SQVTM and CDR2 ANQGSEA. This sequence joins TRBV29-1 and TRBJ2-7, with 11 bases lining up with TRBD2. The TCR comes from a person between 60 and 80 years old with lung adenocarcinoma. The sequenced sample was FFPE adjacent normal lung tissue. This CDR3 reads CSVTTSGIYEQYF. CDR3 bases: TGCAGCGTAACGACTAGCGGGATCTACGAGCAGTACTTC.